The 32 T cell receptor beta chains below all came from one sample that was sequenced in a study of blood T cell repertoires in COVID-19. The assay was immunoSEQ multiplex PCR, and TCRdb's table has in-frame clones only and misses some. The table shows 200,000 or so clones, with around 87% occurring only once. The sequencing input was PBMCs or T cells enriched from blood (not recorded which). The receptors shown here come from a man aged 30 to 45 in a cohort exposed to, infected with or recovered from COVID-19 (not recorded which).

The CDR3 region is CASSLSGDSGYTF. The DNA for the CDR3 is TGTGCCAGCAGTTTATCGGGGGACAGCGGCTACACCTTC. V is TRBV27 and J is TRBJ1-2; 7 bases are shared with TRBD1. After removal of 0 bases from V and 8 bases from J, the junction contained 3 bases not matched to a gene. The CDR3 consists of 13 residues. Germline V gene data show CDR1 as MNHEY and CDR2 as SMNVEV (reference sequence).

The chain couples TRBV7-9 to TRBJ2-2; maybe TRBD1 (6 bases). This CDR3 region has 16 residues. With 5 bases removed from V and 4 bases from J, the gap between germline ends came to 17 bases. The V gene's germline CDR1 is SEHNR and CDR2 FQNEAQ (reference sequence). The CDR3 DNA reads TGTGCCAGCAGCGCGCAGGGGACCGCCGGCACCGGGGAGCTGTTTTTT. Its protein product is CASSAQGTAGTGELFF. Looking up the rest from reference TRBV7-9 and TRBJ2-2 gives the full variable domain: DTGVSQNPRHKITKRGQNVTFRCDPISEHNRLYWYRQTLGQGPEFLTYFQNEAQLEKSRLLSDRFSAERPKGSFSTLEIQRTEQGDSAMYLCASSAQGTAGTGELFFGEGSRLTVL.

The J gene is TRBJ2-5, the V gene TRBV27; 10 nucleotides agree with TRBD1. The length of the CDR3 is 16 residues. Germline V gives CDR1 MNHEY, CDR2 SMNVEV (reference sequence). J lost 5 bases, V lost 4 bases, and 10 bases had no gene match. The CDR3 DNA reads TGTGCCAGCAGTTCGCGCGGGACAGGGGAATGGGAGACCCAGTACTTC. Translating gives CASSSRGTGEWETQYF.

The CDR3 spells CASSARLALSSYNEQFF. CDR3 nucleotides: TGTGCCAGCAGCGCCCGACTAGCGCTTAGCTCCTACAATGAGCAGTTCTTC. The rearrangement links TRBV3-1 (or the pseudogene TRBV3-2) to TRBJ2-1; TRBD2 agrees at 8 bases. This CDR3 is built from 17 residues. Trimming cost V 5 bases and J 0 bases; bases outside gene matches: 9. Germline V gene sequence: CDR1 LGHDT, CDR2 YNNKEL (reference sequence).

The V call is TRBV19, the J call TRBJ2-7; TRBD2 agrees at 11 bases. The V segment lost 6 bases and the J segment 2 bases; nucleotides outside the gene matches: 3. The CDR3 spans 14 residues. CDR1 is LNHDA, CDR2 SQIVND, per germline (reference sequence). As DNA, the CDR3 is TGTGCCAGTAGGGGACTAGCGGAACCCTACGAGCAGTACTTC. Protein: CASRGLAEPYEQYF.

The DNA of the CDR3 is TGTGCCAGCACCACCTACGATCAGCCCCAGCATTTT. This encodes CASTTYDQPQHF. The genes are TRBV28 and TRBJ1-5, with D unresolved. The ends were cut back, 7 bases at V and 5 bases at J, with 9 bases in the middle. Per the germline V gene, CDR1 is MDHEN and CDR2 is SYDVKM. This CDR3 region has 12 residues.

V and J are TRBV7-2 and TRBJ2-2; possibly TRBD2 for D (6 bases). Germline V gene data show CDR1 as SGHTA and CDR2 as FQGNSA. V shed 5 bases and J shed 3 bases, with 13 bases lying between them. The CDR3 has 15 residues. The CDR3 here is CASSTKPGDTGELFF. The CDR3 DNA sequence: TGTGCCAGCAGCACCAAACCGGGAGACACCGGGGAGCTGTTTTTT.

This chain uses TRBV19 with TRBJ2-7, with TRBD1 matching over 7 bases. J was trimmed by 5 bases and V by 1 base; bases with no gene match: 2. This CDR3 has 13 amino acids. Germline V gene data show CDR1 as LNHDA and CDR2 as SQIVND (reference sequence). The CDR3 coding sequence is TGTGCCAGTAGTATAGGCCAGGGGGACGAGCAGTACTTC. Its protein product is CASSIGQGDEQYF.

The chain employs TRBV11-1 and TRBJ2-7; D might be TRBD2 (5 bases). Trimming cost V 5 bases and J 6 bases, with 20 bases left between them. CDR3 length equals 15 residues. Germline loops: CDR1 SGHAT, CDR2 FQDESV (reference sequence). The CDR3 region is CASSRSTTPGLEQYF. The DNA of the CDR3 is TGTGCCAGCAGCCGGTCGACTACCCCTGGCCTCGAGCAGTACTTC.

The chain recombines TRBV7-2 with TRBJ1-5; D remains ambiguous. CDR1 is SGHTA and CDR2 is FQGNSA in the germline V gene. The ends were cut back, 1 base at V and 3 bases at J, with 10 bases in the middle. The CDR3 spans 15 residues. Here the CDR3 reads CASSLGGTLNQPQHF. CDR3 DNA: TGTGCCAGCAGCTTAGGCGGAACCCTCAATCAGCCCCAGCATTTT.

This chain joins TRBV28 and TRBJ1-2; no definite D call. This CDR3 comprises 15 residues. CDR1 MDHEN and CDR2 SYDVKM come from the germline V gene. Trimming removed 3 bases from V and 4 bases from J, with 15 bases in between. CDR3 residues: CASSFSGTGGYGYTF. CDR3 DNA sequence: TGTGCCAGCAGTTTCTCCGGAACGGGAGGCTATGGCTACACCTTC.

The chain combines TRBV6-5 with TRBJ1-1; D not certain. Germline V gives CDR1 MNHEY, CDR2 SVGAGI. This CDR3 has 14 residues. The V end was cut by 2 bases, the J end by 0 bases, with 7 bases between. CDR3 loop: CASSYAGMNTEAFF. Here the CDR3 DNA reads TGTGCCAGCAGTTACGCGGGGATGAACACTGAAGCTTTCTTT.

This chain uses TRBV18 with TRBJ2-1; 7 nucleotides line up with TRBD2. Trimming cost V 2 bases and J 2 bases; bases outside gene matches: 3. This CDR3 contains 15 residues. Germline V gene data show CDR1 as KGHSH and CDR2 as LQKENI. DNA for the CDR3: TGTGCCAGCTCACCAATAGGGAGGGCCTACAATGAGCAGTTCTTC. It encodes CASSPIGRAYNEQFF.

This clone was seen just once. This chain links TRBV7-8 with TRBJ2-1, with 9 bases aligning to TRBD1. In germline, CDR1 is SGHVS, CDR2 FQNEAQ. This CDR3 contains 15 residues. V lost 2 bases and J lost 3; bases outside the gene matches: 2. For the CDR3, the DNA is TGTGCCAGCAGCTTAAGGGACAGGGACTACAATGAGCAGTTCTTC. Translated: CASSLRDRDYNEQFF.

This sequence joins TRBV7-2 and TRBJ1-1, with D unresolved. Germline CDR1 reads SGHTA; CDR2 reads FQGNSA. V was shortened by 2 bases and J by 2 bases, with 15 bases between the two germline ends. This CDR3 has 16 amino acids. CDR3 loop: CASSLQTFRYNTEAFF. The DNA of the CDR3 is TGTGCCAGCAGCTTACAAACATTTCGATATAACACTGAAGCTTTCTTT.

This clone was picked up one time. The chain joins TRBV19 to TRBJ1-5; D perhaps matches TRBD1 (6 bases). The germline gives CDR1 LNHDA, CDR2 SQIVND (reference sequence). The CDR3 runs to 14 residues. The germline V and J ends were trimmed by 3 bases and 9 bases, with 15 bases remaining between them. The CDR3, as DNA: TGTGCCAGTAGTATCCGGGACACCATCGGGCCCCAGCATTTT. This codes for CASSIRDTIGPQHF. The full variable domain, rest sourced from reference TRBV19 and TRBJ1-5, is DGGITQSPKYLFRKEGQNVTLSCEQNLNHDAMYWYRQDPGQGLRLIYYSQIVNDFQKGDIAEGYSVSREKKESFPLTVTSAQKNPTAFYLCASSIRDTIGPQHFGDGTRLSIL.

V gene TRBV27 combines with J gene TRBJ1-2, with D possibly TRBD1 on 6 matching bases. Looked up from germline, CDR1 is MNHEY and CDR2 is SMNVEV (reference sequence). V lost 8 bases to trimming and J lost 3 bases, with 19 bases between them. This CDR3 is 15 amino acids long. As DNA, the CDR3 is TGTGCCAGCCGGGACATCAGCCCTCTACACTATGGCTACACCTTC. Translated: CASRDISPLHYGYTF.

This clone was picked up many times. The same CDR3 is also encoded by other DNA sequences in this sample. The genes are TRBV5-1 and TRBJ1-5; possibly TRBD1 for D (5 bases). V was pared by 4 bases and J by 7 bases, with 12 bases between. Germline CDR1 reads SGHRS; CDR2 reads YFSETQ. This CDR3 has 13 residues. The CDR3, as DNA: TGCGCCAGCAGCCCGAGGGGAGGGCAGCCCCAGCATTTT. Translating gives CASSPRGGQPQHF.

The sample holds a few counts of this clone. This rearrangement joins TRBV5-6 to TRBJ1-1, with D maybe TRBD1 (6 bases). CDR3 length equals 12 residues. Germline values: CDR1 SGHDT, CDR2 YYEEEE. Trimming removed 4 bases from V and 8 bases from J, with 12 bases in between. CDR3 sequence (DNA): TGTGCCAGCAGCCGGCGGACAGCAGAAGCTTTCTTT. It codes for CASSRRTAEAFF. Looking up the rest from reference TRBV5-6 and TRBJ1-1 gives the full variable domain: DAGVTQSPTHLIKTRGQQVTLRCSPKSGHDTVSWYQQALGQGPQFIFQYYEEEERQRGNFPDRFSGHQFPNYSSELNVNALLLGDSALYLCASSRRTAEAFFGQGTRLTVV.

This chain connects TRBV28 to TRBJ2-5; 13 bases are a match to TRBD2. Germline CDR1 is MDHEN and CDR2 is SYDVKM. The CDR3 spans 18 residues. V gave up 3 bases and J gave up 5 bases; unmatched junction bases: 12. The CDR3 protein is CASSFLYEGLAGDETQYF. CDR3 coding DNA: TGTGCCAGCAGTTTCCTATACGAAGGACTAGCGGGAGACGAGACCCAGTACTTC.

The chain uses TRBV4-2 and TRBJ2-1; D unresolved. CDR1 and CDR2 (germline): LGHNA, YNFKEQ. The CDR3 loop spans 13 amino acids. V was shortened by 1 base and J by 4 bases, with 5 bases between the two germline ends. This chain's CDR3 is CASSQASYNEQFF. DNA of the CDR3: TGTGCCAGCAGCCAAGCCTCTTACAATGAGCAGTTCTTC.

The chain joins TRBV28 to TRBJ1-6; D gene uncertain. The CDR3 runs to 14 residues. Trimming took off 1 base at V and 7 bases at J, with 8 bases between the two ends. Germline CDR1 and CDR2: MDHEN and SYDVKM. This chain's CDR3 is CASSLSAQNSPLHF. DNA for the CDR3: TGTGCCAGCAGTTTATCCGCACAGAATTCACCCCTCCACTTT.

This clone was recorded many times. The chain uses TRBV4-1 and TRBJ2-1; 14 bases line up with TRBD2. The CDR3 is made up of 19 amino acids. Germline V CDR1 and CDR2: MGHRA, YSYEKL. Germline trimming cut 1 base from V and 1 base from J; bases unmatched to any gene: 6. The chain's CDR3 is CASSQAGTSGSGSYNEQFF. The CDR3 nucleotides read TGCGCCAGCAGCCAAGCCGGGACTAGCGGGAGTGGGTCCTACAATGAGCAGTTCTTC.

The chain employs TRBV28 and TRBJ1-6, with D possibly TRBD1 on 6 matching bases. The V end was cut by 7 bases, the J end by 7 bases, with 14 bases between. The V gene's germline CDR1 is MDHEN and CDR2 SYDVKM. This CDR3 contains 14 residues. The CDR3 loop is CASILGTPNSPLHF. CDR3 bases: TGTGCCAGCATCCTCGGGACACCGAATTCACCCCTCCACTTT. The full variable domain, rest sourced from reference TRBV28 and TRBJ1-6, is DVKVTQSSRYLVKRTGEKVFLECVQDMDHENMFWYRQDPGLGLRLIYFSYDVKMKEKGDIPEGYSVSREKKERFSLILESASTNQTSMYLCASILGTPNSPLHFGNGTRLTVT.

The chain links TRBV18 to TRBJ2-3; tentative D call: TRBD1 (5 bases). The CDR3 consists of 14 residues. CDR1 KGHSH and CDR2 LQKENI come from the germline V gene. The V and J ends lost 2 bases and 0 bases respectively, with 6 bases between them. The CDR3 DNA reads TGTGCCAGCTCACCAGGGGCGAGCACAGATACGCAGTATTTT. Translating it yields CASSPGASTDTQYF.

This sequence joins TRBV28 and TRBJ1-1; the D gene is possibly TRBD1 (6 bases). The CDR3 runs 13 residues. V shed 3 bases and J shed 5 bases, with 10 bases lying between them. In germline, CDR1 is MDHEN, CDR2 SYDVKM. For the CDR3, the DNA is TGTGCCAGCAGTTTTCCAGGGGTGACTGAAGCTTTCTTT. This translates into CASSFPGVTEAFF.

This chain uses TRBV7-9 with TRBJ1-5; D gene unclear. CDR1 and CDR2 (germline): SEHNR, FQNEAQ (reference sequence). V gave up 0 bases and J gave up 4 bases, with 7 bases separating them. The CDR3 loop spans 14 amino acids. In DNA form, the CDR3 reads TGTGCCAGCAGCTTAGCCGGAGGGAATCAGCCCCAGCATTTT. As protein: CASSLAGGNQPQHF.

J is TRBJ2-1 and V is TRBV3-1 (or the pseudogene TRBV3-2); TRBD2 matches 7 bases. Per the germline V gene, CDR1 is LGHDT and CDR2 is YNNKEL (reference sequence). The CDR3 extends over 22 amino acids. The trim removed 4 bases at V and 0 bases at J, leaving 24 bases unmatched. The CDR3 sequence: CASSPSRGIGLGPRTSYNEQFF. The CDR3 DNA reads as TGTGCCAGCAGCCCCTCACGGGGGATTGGACTAGGTCCCCGTACCTCCTACAATGAGCAGTTCTTC.

The chain employs TRBV3-1 (or the pseudogene TRBV3-2) and TRBJ1-2; D remains ambiguous. CDR1 and CDR2 from the germline V gene are LGHDT and YNNKEL (reference sequence). The CDR3 is 15 residues long. V was shortened by 5 bases and J by 4 bases, with 17 bases between the two germline ends. CDR3: CASSGGAVLGYGYTF. The CDR3 DNA is TGTGCCAGCAGCGGAGGAGCGGTCCTTGGCTATGGCTACACCTTC.

The chain joins TRBV24-1 to TRBJ2-1; 7 bases agree with TRBD1. The CDR3 has 16 amino acids. V shed 4 bases, J shed 2 bases, and the junction held 7 bases outside the gene matches. The V gene's germline CDR1 is KGHDR and CDR2 SFDVKD. DNA of the CDR3: TGTGCCACCAGTGAACACGACAGGGCCCCCTACAATGAGCAGTTCTTC. Amino acids: CATSEHDRAPYNEQFF.

The chain is built from TRBV5-5 and TRBJ2-3; 9 nucleotides agree with TRBD2. The length of the CDR3 is 16 residues. The trim removed 4 bases at V and 1 base at J, leaving 7 bases unmatched. Germline CDR1 reads SGHKS; CDR2 reads YYEKEE (reference sequence). The CDR3 loop is CASSPLTSGRTDTQYF. The CDR3 nucleotides read TGTGCCAGCAGCCCGTTGACTAGCGGACGCACAGATACGCAGTATTTT.

The J gene is TRBJ2-2, the V gene TRBV15; D may be TRBD2 (6 bases). V lost 2 bases to trimming and J lost 7 bases, with 14 bases between them. Per germline, CDR1 LNHNV and CDR2 YYDKDF (reference sequence). This CDR3 comprises 15 residues. Written as DNA, the CDR3 is TGTGCCACCAGCAGAAACCCCATAGCGGTCGGGGAGCTGTTTTTT. Its protein product is CATSRNPIAVGELFF.